One T cell receptor (beta chain) is described in this entry. This clone was recorded once. Its antigen remains unidentified. No much larger clone is present one base from it, and per-base qualities are unavailable. These data come from a study of T cells in narcolepsy (dated by TCRdb to 2017 to 2018). Study-wide context: Healthy control donors were enrolled in the study alongside patients who had narcolepsy type 1 or type 2 (NT1, NT2). To look for autoreactive T cells in narcolepsy patients that target self-antigens of hypocretin neurons (hypocretin, TRIB2), the study used TCR Vbeta sequencing to follow clonotypes in blood and CSF.

From the cysteine through the phenylalanine, the CDR3 covers 15 amino acids. Only the CDR3 region is kept as DNA, spanning 45 bases read in frame from base 1. V loses 4 bases at its end and J loses 6 bases; junction bases beyond the gene matches: 10. From a lookup of the germline V gene, CDR1 and CDR2 are SGDLS and YYNGEE. The method was the immunoSEQ multiplex PCR assay. TCRdb limited this immuneACCESS table to in-frame rearrangements with V and J called. A share of clones is missing; checked studies link under half to unresolved V genes, and the rest is unexplained. Recorded for this sample are 35,000 to 40,000 clones; under 85% of them occurred a single time. The ten largest account for roughly 1.6% of the sample. For TCR Vbeta sequencing, memory CD4+ T cells were sorted ex vivo from the peripheral blood of both healthy controls and narcolepsy patients. Overall study outcomes, separate from this receptor: Autoreactive clonotypes were reported to be detected serially in the blood of the same patients and of different patients, but not in the blood of healthy controls. Some blood memory CD4+ repertoires from patients and controls contained no sequences matching autoreactive T cell clones. In plots comparing CSF and blood CD4+ T cell clonotypes from the same patient, HCRT-specific and TRIB2-specific autoreactive clonotypes were highlighted. Patients and controls had comparable numbers of sequenced blood memory CD4+ clonotypes, averaging about 40,000 and 30,000, respectively.

The chain joins TRBV9 to TRBJ2-3; 8 nucleotides in the junction match TRBD1. Input material: CD45RA- memory CD4+ T cells from PBMCs. What this sample's cell subset or site label stands for: memory T cells sorted ex vivo from peripheral blood. The clonotype comes from a human donor with narcolepsy. The CDR3 sequence is CASSPRTGITDTQYF. The bases are TGTGCCAGCAGCCCCCGGACAGGGATAACTGATACGCAGTATTTT.